The rows below give T cell receptor beta chains drawn from one sample of a study of T cell repertoires in cytomegalovirus infection. TCRdb analysed the reads with MiXCR anew, one entry per CDR3 protein. The data hold approximately 990,000 distinct CDR3 sequences, with around a third observed a single time. These receptors are not linked to any known antigen. The sequencing here drew on cultured CD8+ T cells from PBMCs, taken from culture after CMV antigen stimulation. The source is a human donor in good health (CMV status not recorded). Some clones in this sample may be carry-over from other donors' samples. Each CDR3 is given with its conserved first and last residue. A D gene is named only where the DNA matches it firmly. Some rows have no size entry. The others give once, few or many, or a class for an expanded clone.

d_gene,j_gene,abundance,v_gene,CDR3aa,CDR3nt
.,TRBJ1-5,.,TRBV6-2/TRBV6-3,CASTSLTGGQPQHF,TGTGCCAGCACCTCACTGACAGGCGGGCAGCCCCAGCATTTT
TRBD2,TRBJ2-7,few,TRBV27,CASSFSSGLYEQYF,TGTGCCAGCAGTTTCTCTAGCGGGCTCTACGAGCAGTACTTC
TRBD1,TRBJ1-2,.,TRBV10-3,CAISEGTGETLNDGYTF,TGTGCCATCAGTGAAGGGACAGGGGAAACTTTAAACGATGGCTACACCTTC
.,TRBJ1-1,few,TRBV6-5,CASSPRGIFPEAFF,TGTGCCAGCAGTCCGAGGGGGATCTTCCCTGAAGCTTTCTTT
TRBD1,TRBJ2-1,many,TRBV3-1,CASSPRTGVSSYNEQFF,TGTGCCAGCAGCCCCCGGACAGGGGTTAGCTCCTACAATGAGCAGTTCTTC
TRBD1,TRBJ2-2,few,TRBV4-3,CASSPDRALSGELFF,TGCGCCAGCAGCCCGGACAGGGCATTATCCGGGGAGCTGTTTTTT
TRBD2,TRBJ2-3,few,TRBV4-3,CASSQAGGPADTQYF,TGCGCCAGCAGCCAAGCGGGGGGGCCGGCAGATACGCAGTATTTT
.,TRBJ2-6,.,TRBV10-3,CAISEYLAASGANVLTF,TGTGCCATCAGTGAGTATCTTGCCGCCTCTGGGGCCAACGTCCTGACTTTC
.,TRBJ1-1,once,TRBV5-1,CASSSPGADTEAFF,TGCGCCAGCAGCTCCCCGGGGGCAGACACTGAAGCTTTCTTT
.,TRBJ2-1,few,TRBV4-1,CASSQVLGPSSYNEQFF,TGCGCCAGCAGCCAAGTTCTCGGTCCGAGCTCCTACAATGAGCAGTTCTTC
TRBD2,TRBJ2-1,.,TRBV20-1,CSARDTSGGTREQFF,TGCAGTGCTAGAGATACTAGCGGGGGGACTCGGGAGCAGTTCTTC
.,TRBJ2-6,many,TRBV7-2,CASRRGNSGANVLTF,TGTGCCAGCAGGAGAGGGAACTCTGGGGCCAACGTCCTGACTTTC
.,TRBJ1-2,few,TRBV5-6,CASSDVRRGVDSRGNYGYTF,TGTGCCAGCAGCGACGTCCGGAGGGGGGTCGACAGCCGTGGGAACTATGGCTACACCTTC
.,TRBJ1-3,.,TRBV2,CASIIGQPLFLPSSGNTIYF,TGTGCCAGCATTATAGGACAGCCTTTGTTCCTCCCTTCCTCTGGAAACACCATATATTTT
.,TRBJ1-1,.,TRBV2,CATPRDKTEAFF,TGTGCCACCCCCCGGGACAAAACTGAAGCTTTCTTT
.,TRBJ1-6,.,TRBV13,CASSLGTPGYNSPLHF,TGTGCCAGCAGCTTAGGGACTCCAGGCTATAATTCACCCCTCCACTTT
.,TRBJ2-5,.,TRBV25-1,CASSVGRTKYQETQYF,TGTGCCAGCAGTGTCGGACGGACTAAGTACCAAGAGACCCAGTACTTC
.,TRBJ2-3,.,TRBV7-9,CASSPRDKLTDTQYF,TGTGCCAGCAGCCCCCGGGACAAGTTAACAGATACGCAGTATTTT
.,TRBJ2-1,few,TRBV12-3/TRBV12-4,CASIPPNLNEQFF,TGTGCCAGCATTCCCCCTAACTTGAATGAGCAGTTCTTC
TRBD2,TRBJ2-1,.,TRBV5-1,CASTPVVGGTNEQFF,TGCGCCAGCACCCCCGTGGTGGGGGGGACCAATGAGCAGTTCTTC
TRBD1,TRBJ1-1,many,TRBV7-2,CASTVSIRRTGGRTEAFF,TGTGCCAGCACCGTCAGTATACGGAGAACAGGGGGCAGGACTGAAGCTTTCTTT
.,TRBJ1-2,.,TRBV3-1,CASSPKKLTVGADGYTF,TGTGCCAGCAGCCCGAAGAAATTAACAGTCGGGGCTGATGGCTACACCTTC
TRBD1,TRBJ2-3,few,TRBV3-1,CASSLGQDESTDTQYF,TGTGCCAGCAGCCTAGGACAGGACGAAAGTACAGATACGCAGTATTTT